These 10 T cell receptor beta chains were sequenced from one sample in a study of OX40 agonist ivuxolimab in advanced cancers. Profiling relied on immunoSEQ multiplex PCR, and the TCRdb table lists in-frame clones only, not all of them. The sample lists about 48,000 clones; roughly 90% were seen once. Specimen: CD4+ or CD8+ T cells sorted from blood, collected in a trial of the OX40 agonist ivuxolimab. These receptors originate from an adult with an advanced solid tumor such as melanoma, head and neck, liver or kidney cancer.

The chain combines TRBV5-1 with TRBJ2-2, with 12 bases aligning to TRBD2. The CDR3 consists of 18 residues. J gave up 3 bases and V 4 bases, and 10 bases lay outside the gene matches. Germline CDR1 and CDR2: SGHRS and YFSETQ. The CDR3 reads CASSMDGLAGLDTGELFF. CDR3 DNA: TGCGCCAGCAGCATGGACGGACTAGCGGGGCTTGACACCGGGGAGCTGTTTTTT.

The DNA of the CDR3 is TGTGCCAGCAGTGAGTTTGGCGGGGGGGCCACAGATACGCAGTATTTT. Translation gives CASSEFGGGATDTQYF. The J gene is TRBJ2-3, the V gene TRBV6-1; 9 nucleotides line up with TRBD2. There are 16 residues in the CDR3. Germline values: CDR1 MNHNS, CDR2 SASEGT. J was trimmed by 2 bases and V by 3 bases; bases with no gene match: 6.

Only one count was recorded for this clone. V usage is TRBV11-1 and J usage is TRBJ2-3; 11 nucleotides agree with TRBD2. The CDR3 is made up of 16 amino acids. Germline-derived CDR1 and CDR2 are SGHAT and FQDESV (reference sequence). V trimming: 5 bases; J trimming: 3 bases; junction bases outside the gene matches: 7. The CDR3 region has the DNA TGTGCCAGCAGCCGCTGGCCTAGCGGGGGGACAGATACGCAGTATTTT. The encoded protein is CASSRWPSGGTDTQYF.

This clone was counted a few times. The CDR3 DNA reads TGTGCCAGCAGCTTTCCGGGGGACTATGGCTACACCTTC. This encodes CASSFPGDYGYTF. The rearrangement links TRBV7-2 to TRBJ1-2, with a tentative D call TRBD1 (5 bases). From germline, CDR1 is SGHTA and CDR2 FQGNSA. This CDR3 is built from 13 residues. V was trimmed by 3 bases and J by 3 bases, leaving 8 bases between them.

The chain couples TRBV11-2 to TRBJ2-2, with D hard to call. V lost 3 bases and J lost 0, with 8 bases in between. Germline V CDR1 and CDR2: SGHAT, FQNNGV. CDR3 size: 15 residues. The CDR3 coding sequence is TGTGCCAGCAGCTTTGCCAGGTCGAACACCGGGGAGCTGTTTTTT. This translates into CASSFARSNTGELFF.

J is TRBJ2-1 and V is TRBV7-8; the match to TRBD2 covers 8 bases. The germline CDR1 and CDR2 sequences are SGHVS and FQNEAQ. V shed 5 bases, J shed 1 base, and the junction held 1 base outside the gene matches. This CDR3 contains 14 residues. The CDR3 sequence: CASSPGGSYNEQFF. CDR3 in DNA: TGTGCCAGCAGCCCGGGGGGGTCCTACAATGAGCAGTTCTTC.

This rearrangement joins TRBV27 to TRBJ2-3; 7 bases agree with TRBD2. Per germline, CDR1 MNHEY and CDR2 SMNVEV (reference sequence). V shed 5 bases and J 1 base; nucleotides not matched to a gene: 9. This CDR3 comprises 16 residues. The CDR3 bases are TGTGCCAGCAGTCACCTAACGGCGGGGGGCACAGATACGCAGTATTTT. The encoded protein is CASSHLTAGGTDTQYF.

The chain recombines TRBV11-2 with TRBJ2-7; the D gene is possibly TRBD2 (5 bases). V lost 5 bases and J 7 bases, leaving 18 bases between the germline ends. This CDR3 contains 14 residues. Germline CDR1 is SGHAT and CDR2 is FQNNGV. The CDR3 nucleotides read TGTGCCAGCAGCCCCCTAAAGGCCCCGGGAGAGCAGTACTTC. Its translation: CASSPLKAPGEQYF.

This clone was picked up a small number of times. This chain links TRBV30 with TRBJ1-2, with D unclear. This CDR3 spans 13 amino acids. Germline CDR1 is GTSNPN and CDR2 is SVGIG (reference sequence). Trimming removed 0 bases from V and 10 bases from J, with 15 bases in between. The CDR3 coding sequence is TGTGCCTGGAGTGTAAGGGCCCCCCAACCCTACACCTTC. It translates to CAWSVRAPQPYTF.

The chain employs TRBV7-9 and TRBJ2-7, with 7 bases that match TRBD1. The CDR3 runs to 16 residues. Germline-derived CDR1 and CDR2 are SEHNR and FQNEAQ (reference sequence). The V segment lost 1 base and the J segment 1 base; nucleotides outside the gene matches: 7. The CDR3, as DNA: TGTGCCAGCAGCTTAGACCCTGAGGGGGCTTCCTACGAGCAGTACTTC. Translating it yields CASSLDPEGASYEQYF.